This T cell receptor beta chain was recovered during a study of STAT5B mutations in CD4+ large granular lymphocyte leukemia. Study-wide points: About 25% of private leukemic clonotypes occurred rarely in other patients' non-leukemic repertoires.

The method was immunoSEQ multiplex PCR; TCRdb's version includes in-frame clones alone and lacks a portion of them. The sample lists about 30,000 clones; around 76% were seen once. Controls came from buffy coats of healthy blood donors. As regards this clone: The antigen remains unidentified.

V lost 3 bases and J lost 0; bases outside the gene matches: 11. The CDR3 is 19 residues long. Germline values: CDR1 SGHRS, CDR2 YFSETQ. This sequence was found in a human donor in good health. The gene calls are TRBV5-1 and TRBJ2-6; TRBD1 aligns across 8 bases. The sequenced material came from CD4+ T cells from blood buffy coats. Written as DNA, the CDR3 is TGCGCCAGCAGCTACCTGTACCCAGGGGGCGACTCTGGGGCCAACGTCCTGACTTTC. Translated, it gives CASSYLYPGGDSGANVLTF. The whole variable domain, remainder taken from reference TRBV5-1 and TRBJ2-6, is KAGVTQTPRYLIKTRGQQVTLSCSPISGHRSVSWYQQTPGQGLQFLFEYFSETQRNKGNFPGRFSGRQFSNSRSEMNVSTLELGDSALYLCASSYLYPGGDSGANVLTFGAGSRLTVL.